The 29 T cell receptor beta chains presented below share a single source sample, sequenced in a study of response to subunit inactivated influenza vaccine. MiXCR, run by TCRdb on the RT-PCR reads, gives a single entry per CDR3 protein. Of 250,000 to 350,000 distinct CDR3 sequences in the sample, roughly 22% were seen once. The source material was PBMCs from blood, sampled about 20 months after vaccination. The receptors here all came from a man aged 50 to 69 who received an inactivated influenza vaccine.

V usage is TRBV29-1 and J usage is TRBJ2-1; no clear D gene. This CDR3 is built from 13 residues. The germline gives CDR1 SQVTM, CDR2 ANQGSEA. Trimming removed 4 bases from V and 10 bases from J, with 17 bases in between. Written as DNA, the CDR3 is TGCAGCGTTGTGAGGCGGTTGGTGGAAGAGCAGTTCTTC. It yields the protein CSVVRRLVEEQFF.

The gene calls are TRBV7-6 and TRBJ2-1, with TRBD2 matching over 8 bases. The CDR3 extends over 16 amino acids. V lost 5 bases, J lost 6 bases, and 12 bases stayed unmatched. Per germline, CDR1 SGHVS and CDR2 FNYEAQ. The CDR3 loop reads CASSRPSGLGTNEQFF. The DNA for the CDR3 is TGTGCCAGCAGCCGGCCCTCGGGACTAGGGACCAATGAGCAGTTCTTC.

This clonotype was observed many times. This chain uses TRBV5-1 with TRBJ1-1; 8 bases match TRBD1. CDR1 is SGHRS, CDR2 YFSETQ, per germline. Trimming took 5 bases from V and 4 from J; bases not matched to a gene: 7. CDR3 size: 14 residues. Here the CDR3 DNA reads TGCGCCAGCAGTCAAGTTGGGACAGGCACTGAAGCTTTCTTT. This codes for CASSQVGTGTEAFF.

V is TRBV21-1 and J is TRBJ2-2. TRBV21-1 constitutes a pseudogene. This CDR3 contains 12 residues. The CDR3 region has the DNA TGTGCCAGCAGGGGTGACAGCGGGGAGCTGTTTTTT. It is translated as CASRGDSGELFF.

This clonotype was detected a few times. The chain has TRBV19 and TRBJ1-6; the D gene is possibly TRBD1 (6 bases). Trimming cost V 7 bases and J 9 bases, with 19 bases left between them. The length of the CDR3 is 15 residues. Germline V lookup: CDR1 LNHDA, CDR2 SQIVND (reference sequence). In DNA, the CDR3 is TGTGCCAGTAAAGATCTGAAGGGGGGGGCTTCACCCCTCCACTTT. Encoded protein: CASKDLKGGASPLHF. The variable domain in full, completed from reference TRBV19 and TRBJ1-6, reads DGGITQSPKYLFRKEGQNVTLSCEQNLNHDAMYWYRQDPGQGLRLIYYSQIVNDFQKGDIAEGYSVSREKKESFPLTVTSAQKNPTAFYLCASKDLKGGASPLHFGNGTRLTVT.

This clonotype was observed many times. This rearrangement joins TRBV5-1 to TRBJ2-4, with D possibly being TRBD1 (6 bases). The ends were cut back, 1 base at V and 6 bases at J, with 11 bases in the middle. Germline V gene sequence: CDR1 SGHRS, CDR2 YFSETQ. The CDR3 runs 14 residues. The CDR3 is CASSLNREINIQYF. The CDR3 coding sequence is TGCGCCAGCAGCTTGAACAGGGAGATAAACATTCAGTACTTC. Complete variable domain (other parts from reference TRBV5-1 and TRBJ2-4): KAGVTQTPRYLIKTRGQQVTLSCSPISGHRSVSWYQQTPGQGLQFLFEYFSETQRNKGNFPGRFSGRQFSNSRSEMNVSTLELGDSALYLCASSLNREINIQYFGAGTRLSVL.

This CDR3 reads CASSLGLAGQEQYF. CDR3 nucleotides: TGCGCCAGCAGCTTGGGCCTAGCGGGGCAAGAGCAGTACTTC. The chain recombines TRBV5-1 with TRBJ2-7, with 9 nucleotides matching TRBD2. The CDR3 contains 14 residues. The germline CDR1 and CDR2 sequences are SGHRS and YFSETQ. V was clipped by 0 bases and J by 7 bases; unmatched bases: 5.

The chain combines TRBV7-2 with TRBJ1-5; no reliable D call. CDR1 is SGHTA and CDR2 is FQGNSA in the germline V gene. This CDR3 is built from 16 residues. Trimming left V 2 bases short and J 2 bases short, with 13 bases between. The CDR3 here is CASSLSPYTGNQPQHF. CDR3 DNA sequence: TGTGCCAGCAGCTTATCCCCCTATACGGGCAATCAGCCCCAGCATTTT.

This clonotype was counted between two and nine times. V gene TRBV12-3 or TRBV12-4 combines with J gene TRBJ2-5; 9 bases align to TRBD1. Losses at the gene ends were 5 bases for V and 7 bases for J; bases not matched to a gene: 14. The CDR3 loop spans 16 amino acids. For the CDR3, the DNA is TGTGCCAGCAGTCTACACACGGGACAGGGATCCGGGACCCAGTACTTC. As protein: CASSLHTGQGSGTQYF.

At least ten counts were recorded for this clonotype. The chain links TRBV4-1 to TRBJ2-1; D uncertain. Germline V gene data show CDR1 as MGHRA and CDR2 as YSYEKL. CDR3 length: 14 amino acids. The V end was cut by 0 bases, the J end by 3 bases, with 6 bases between. CDR3 nucleotide sequence: TGCGCCAGCAGCCAAGATAAGAACTACAATGAGCAGTTCTTC. It is translated as CASSQDKNYNEQFF.

The V call is TRBV20-1, the J call TRBJ2-7; D unresolved. Germline V gives CDR1 DFQATT, CDR2 SNEGSKA (reference sequence). The V end lost 3 bases, the J end lost 7 bases, and 19 bases lay between the germline ends. This CDR3 region has 14 residues. The CDR3 sequence is CSASESLLWEEQYF. CDR3 nucleotide sequence: TGCAGTGCTAGTGAGTCTCTACTGTGGGAAGAGCAGTACTTC.

This clonotype was observed a few times. The chain couples TRBV5-1 to TRBJ2-3, with a possible D match to TRBD2 (7 bases). This CDR3 is built from 13 residues. Trimming pared 6 bases from V and 5 bases from J, leaving 13 bases between. The V gene's germline CDR1 is SGHRS and CDR2 YFSETQ. The CDR3 DNA sequence: TGCGCCAGCACCGGGGGGCGGGAAGATACGCAGTATTTT. Its protein is CASTGGREDTQYF. The whole variable domain, remainder taken from reference TRBV5-1 and TRBJ2-3, is KAGVTQTPRYLIKTRGQQVTLSCSPISGHRSVSWYQQTPGQGLQFLFEYFSETQRNKGNFPGRFSGRQFSNSRSEMNVSTLELGDSALYLCASTGGREDTQYFGPGTRLTVL.

The J gene is TRBJ1-5, the V gene TRBV4-1; 7 nucleotides agree with TRBD1. V shed 0 bases, J shed 6 bases, and the junction held 5 bases outside the gene matches. CDR1 and CDR2 from the germline V gene are MGHRA and YSYEKL. The CDR3 sequence is 15 residues long. The chain's CDR3 is CASSQDWQGVQPQHF. For the CDR3, the DNA is TGCGCCAGCAGCCAAGATTGGCAGGGGGTTCAGCCCCAGCATTTT.

V gene TRBV20-1 combines with J gene TRBJ2-2; TRBD1 matches at 9 bases. V dropped 5 bases and J dropped 5; count of bases not matched to a gene: 9. This CDR3 spans 15 amino acids. Germline V gene lookup returns CDR1 DFQATT and CDR2 SNEGSKA (reference sequence). The chain's CDR3 is CSAATGGSWTGELFF. DNA of the CDR3: TGCAGTGCTGCAACAGGGGGCAGTTGGACCGGGGAGCTGTTTTTT.

The rearrangement joins TRBV27 to TRBJ2-1, with D possibly being TRBD2 (6 bases). The CDR3 contains 17 residues. V was shortened by 7 bases and J by 3 bases, with 22 bases between the two germline ends. Germline values: CDR1 MNHEY, CDR2 SMNVEV (reference sequence). The CDR3 sequence is CASTRSGWRDSYNEQFF. The CDR3 DNA reads as TGTGCCAGCACCCGCAGCGGGTGGCGGGATAGCTACAATGAGCAGTTCTTC.

The chain has TRBV7-8 and TRBJ2-3; TRBD1 might be the D (6 bases). The CDR3 has 15 residues. Trimming shortened V by 2 bases and J by 2 bases, and 11 bases separated the two germline ends. Germline V lookup: CDR1 SGHVS, CDR2 FQNEAQ. The CDR3 region is CASSLLQGNTDTQYF. In DNA, the CDR3 is TGTGCCAGCAGCTTACTACAGGGCAACACAGATACGCAGTATTTT.

This sequence joins TRBV4-3 and TRBJ1-3, with D unclear. Germline V CDR1 and CDR2: LGHNA, YSLEER. The ends were cut back, 3 bases at V and 4 bases at J, with 7 bases in the middle. This CDR3 is 13 amino acids long. CDR3 in amino acids: CASSHLEGNTIYF. The CDR3 region has the DNA TGCGCCAGCAGCCACCTAGAGGGAAACACCATATATTTT.

The gene calls are TRBV4-1 and TRBJ1-1, with 12 bases matching TRBD1. This CDR3 is built from 16 residues. Germline lookup yields CDR1 MGHRA and CDR2 YSYEKL. The ends lost 6 bases at V and 1 base at J; junction bases unmatched: 6. The DNA for the CDR3 is TGCGCCAGCAGGCGGGGACAGGGGGCCCGGAACACTGAAGCTTTCTTT. This gives the protein CASRRGQGARNTEAFF.

This clonotype was seen a few times. The gene calls are TRBV5-1 and TRBJ1-1; the match to TRBD1 covers 9 bases. Germline V gene data show CDR1 as SGHRS and CDR2 as YFSETQ. After removal of 3 bases from V and 5 bases from J, the junction contained 5 bases not matched to a gene. The CDR3 has 14 amino acids. CDR3 coding DNA: TGCGCCAGCAGCTGGGGACAGGGCCTAACTGAAGCTTTCTTT. It codes for CASSWGQGLTEAFF.

The J gene is TRBJ2-7, the V gene TRBV27; TRBD1 matches at 7 bases. The V gene end was trimmed by 2 bases and the J gene end by 3 bases; junction bases not matched to a gene: 10. This CDR3 spans 16 amino acids. Germline V gene sequence: CDR1 MNHEY, CDR2 SMNVEV (reference sequence). The CDR3 coding sequence is TGTGCCAGCAGTTTAACGAGACAGGGCGGCCACTACGAGCAGTACTTC. Protein product: CASSLTRQGGHYEQYF.

This clonotype was seen a few times. The J gene is TRBJ2-7, the V gene TRBV3-1; TRBD2 matches at 9 bases. Germline trimming cut 4 bases from V and 0 bases from J; bases unmatched to any gene: 7. Per germline, CDR1 LGHDT and CDR2 YNNKEL (reference sequence). This CDR3 region has 16 residues. In DNA form, the CDR3 reads TGTGCCAGCAGCCCCGAAGGCGGGAGGGCCTCCTACGAGCAGTACTTC. It codes for CASSPEGGRASYEQYF.

This clonotype was picked up a small number of times. V is TRBV4-2 and J is TRBJ1-2, with 7 bases identical to TRBD1. The CDR3 sequence is 15 residues long. V lost 2 bases and J lost 3; bases outside the gene matches: 6. CDR1 is LGHNA and CDR2 is YNFKEQ in the germline V gene. The CDR3: CASSQYDRDDYGYTF. CDR3 in DNA: TGTGCCAGCAGCCAATACGACAGGGATGACTATGGCTACACCTTC.

V is TRBV20-1 and J is TRBJ2-7; TRBD1 matches 11 bases. V was pared by 5 bases and J by 3 bases, with 9 bases of the junction left unmatched. The CDR3 is made up of 15 amino acids. From germline, CDR1 is DFQATT and CDR2 SNEGSKA (reference sequence). CDR3 nucleotide sequence: TGCAGTGCTTCACGGACAGGGGGCGCGATCTACGAGCAGTACTTC. Protein sequence: CSASRTGGAIYEQYF.

In regard to this clonotype: One end of the junction does not line up with germline, which may come from a read error. This chain uses TRBV6-2 or TRBV6-3 with TRBJ2-5; TRBD1 aligns across 7 bases. CDR1 and CDR2 (germline): MNHEY, SVGEGT. The CDR3 length is 14 residues. The DNA of the CDR3 is TGTGCCGGCAGTCCAAGACAGGGAAGCCAGACCCAGTACTTC. It encodes CAGSPRQGSQTQYF.

This chain joins TRBV30 and TRBJ2-3; 7 bases are a match to TRBD2. The CDR3 is 13 amino acids. Germline CDR1 and CDR2: GTSNPN and SVGIG (reference sequence). V lost 3 bases, J lost 4 bases, and 4 bases stayed unmatched. The DNA for the CDR3 is TGTGCCTGGAGGGCTAGCGGTGCAGATACGCAGTATTTT. Its protein product is CAWRASGADTQYF.

As DNA, the CDR3 is TGTGCCAGCAGCCCAAAGGACAGTTTCTACGAGCAGTACTTC. Translated, it gives CASSPKDSFYEQYF. The V call is TRBV7-6, the J call TRBJ2-7; TRBD1 is a possible D gene (6 bases). Trimming left V 5 bases short and J 3 bases short, with 14 bases between. Germline V gene data show CDR1 as SGHVS and CDR2 as FNYEAQ. This CDR3 has 14 amino acids.

This clonotype came up once. The chain employs TRBV6-2 or TRBV6-3 and TRBJ2-7, with D hard to call. There are 11 residues in the CDR3. V lost 2 bases to trimming and J lost 7 bases, with 6 bases between them. CDR1 and CDR2 from the germline V gene are MNHEY and SVGEGT. The CDR3 spells CASSYRSEQYF. As DNA, the CDR3 is TGTGCCAGCAGTTACAGGTCAGAGCAGTACTTC.

The J gene is TRBJ1-1, the V gene TRBV12-3 or TRBV12-4; 11 bases line up with TRBD1. This CDR3 comprises 15 residues. After removal of 4 bases from V and 3 bases from J, the junction contained 4 bases not matched to a gene. CDR3 region: CASSWGDRGYTEAFF. CDR3 sequence (DNA): TGTGCCAGCAGTTGGGGGGACAGGGGGTACACTGAAGCTTTCTTT.

This clonotype has more than one count but fewer than ten. This rearrangement joins TRBV5-1 to TRBJ1-1; D might be TRBD1 (5 bases). In germline, CDR1 is SGHRS, CDR2 YFSETQ. CDR3 size: 17 residues. Trimming cost V 0 bases and J 0 bases, with 15 bases left between them. The CDR3 is CASSLGGLRPLNTEAFF. The DNA of the CDR3 is TGCGCCAGCAGCTTGGGGGGCCTTAGGCCGTTGAACACTGAAGCTTTCTTT.